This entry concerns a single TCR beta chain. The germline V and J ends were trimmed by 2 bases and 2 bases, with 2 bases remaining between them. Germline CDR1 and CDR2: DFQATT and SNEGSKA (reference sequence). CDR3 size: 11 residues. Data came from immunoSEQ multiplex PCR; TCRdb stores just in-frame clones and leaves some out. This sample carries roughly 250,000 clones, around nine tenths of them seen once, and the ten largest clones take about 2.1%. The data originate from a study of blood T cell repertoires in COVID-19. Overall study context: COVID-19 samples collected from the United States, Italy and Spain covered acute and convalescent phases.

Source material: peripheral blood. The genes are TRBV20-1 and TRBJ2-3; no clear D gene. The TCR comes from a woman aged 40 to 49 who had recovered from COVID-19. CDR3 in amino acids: CSARLTDTQYF. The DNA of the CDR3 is TGCAGTGCTAGACTCACAGATACGCAGTATTTT.